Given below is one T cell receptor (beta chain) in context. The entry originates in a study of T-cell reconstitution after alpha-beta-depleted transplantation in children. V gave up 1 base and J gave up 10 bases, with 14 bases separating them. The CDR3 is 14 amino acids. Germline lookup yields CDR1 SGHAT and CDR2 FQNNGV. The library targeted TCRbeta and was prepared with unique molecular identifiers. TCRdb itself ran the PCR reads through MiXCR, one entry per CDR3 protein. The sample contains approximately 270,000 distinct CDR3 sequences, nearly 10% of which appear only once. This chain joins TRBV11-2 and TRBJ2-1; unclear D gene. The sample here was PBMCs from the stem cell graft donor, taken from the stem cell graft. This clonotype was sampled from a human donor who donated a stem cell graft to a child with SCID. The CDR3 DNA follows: TGTGCCAGCAGCTTAGTAGTCCCCCCCGCCGAGCAGTTCTTC. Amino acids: CASSLVVPPAEQFF. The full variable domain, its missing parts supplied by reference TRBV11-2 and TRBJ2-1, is EAGVAQSPRYKIIEKRQSVAFWCNPISGHATLYWYQQILGQGPKLLIQFQNNGVVDDSQLPKDRFSAERLKGVDSTLKIQPAKLEDSAVYLCASSLVVPPAEQFFGPGTRLTVL.